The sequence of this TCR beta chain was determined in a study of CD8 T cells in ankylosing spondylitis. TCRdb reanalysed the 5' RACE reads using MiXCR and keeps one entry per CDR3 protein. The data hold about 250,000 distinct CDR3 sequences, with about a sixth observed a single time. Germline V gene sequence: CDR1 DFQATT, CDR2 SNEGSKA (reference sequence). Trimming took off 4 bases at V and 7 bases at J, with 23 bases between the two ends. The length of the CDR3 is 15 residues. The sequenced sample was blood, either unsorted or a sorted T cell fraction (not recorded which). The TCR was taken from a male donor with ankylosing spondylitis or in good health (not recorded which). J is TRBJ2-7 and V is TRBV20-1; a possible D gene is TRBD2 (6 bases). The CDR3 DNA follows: TGCAGTGCTACCCCCCAACCGGGAGCCGAGGGAGAGCAGTACTTC. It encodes CSATPQPGAEGEQYF.